The 18 T cell receptor beta chains below were found in one sample sequenced in a study of human T cells and chemical hapten exposure. MiXCR was run by TCRdb on the RACE reads, yielding one entry per CDR3 protein. This sample has more than 75,000 distinct CDR3 sequences, with 8.6% found just once. Time point given: healthy volunteer bleed at 6 weeks. Extraction of total RNA was performed on unfractionated whole blood. The sample was whole blood. All receptors come from a male donor in good health. Some clones in this sample may be carry-over from other donors' samples.

The table lists this clonotype with many counts. V gene TRBV10-3 combines with J gene TRBJ1-1; the match to TRBD1 covers 9 bases. Germline assignment: CDR1 ENHRY and CDR2 SYGVKD. The V and J ends lost 4 bases and 1 base, in that order; junction bases with no gene match: 1. The CDR3 totals 14 residues. This CDR3 reads CAISAGQGNTEAFF. Here the CDR3 DNA reads TGTGCCATCAGTGCGGGACAGGGGAACACTGAAGCTTTCTTT.

This clonotype was picked up a small number of times. The rearrangement joins TRBV29-1 to TRBJ2-1; a possible D gene is TRBD1 (6 bases). This CDR3 has 12 residues. V was clipped by 6 bases and J by 9 bases, with 15 bases between them. In germline, CDR1 is SQVTM, CDR2 ANQGSEA. This CDR3 reads CSVSDGTSEQFF. In DNA, the CDR3 is TGCAGCGTCTCCGATGGGACATCTGAGCAGTTCTTC.

The chain couples TRBV19 to TRBJ1-6; D not resolved. Trimming shortened V by 2 bases and J by 8 bases, and 13 bases separated the two germline ends. The CDR3 length is 15 residues. Germline-derived CDR1 and CDR2 are LNHDA and SQIVND (reference sequence). The CDR3 DNA reads TGTGCCAGTAGTATAAAGTACCTCGGGGATTCACCCCTCCACTTT. Translation: CASSIKYLGDSPLHF.

This clonotype was seen a handful of times. This rearrangement joins TRBV6-1 to TRBJ1-1; D gene unclear. This CDR3 spans 15 amino acids. The V gene lost 7 bases and the J gene lost 3 bases, with 18 bases spanning the gap. The germline V gene has CDR1 MNHNS and CDR2 SASEGT. CDR3 DNA sequence: TGTGCCAGCATTAGGGCAGGCGGAACCCACACTGAAGCTTTCTTT. Amino acids: CASIRAGGTHTEAFF.

This sequence joins TRBV4-1 and TRBJ1-2; 10 nucleotides line up with TRBD1. This CDR3 has 14 residues. With 6 bases clipped from V and 5 bases from J, the junction kept 6 bases outside the gene matches. The germline V gene has CDR1 MGHRA and CDR2 YSYEKL. For the CDR3, the DNA is TGCGCCAGCAGGAGACAGGGGGCCGAATATGGCTACACCTTC. Translation: CASRRQGAEYGYTF.

The chain has TRBV18 and TRBJ2-1, with D perhaps TRBD2 (6 bases). CDR1 KGHSH and CDR2 LQKENI come from the germline V gene. Deletions cut 3 bases from V and 3 bases from J, with 12 bases between. The CDR3 contains 15 residues. CDR3 DNA sequence: TGTGCCAGCTCACCGGCGGCGGGATTCTACAATGAGCAGTTCTTC. Its translation: CASSPAAGFYNEQFF.

There are many counts of this clonotype. This chain connects TRBV7-9 to TRBJ1-4; D might be TRBD1 (6 bases). With 5 bases removed from V and 3 bases from J, the gap between germline ends came to 13 bases. Per the germline V gene, CDR1 is SEHNR and CDR2 is FQNEAQ (reference sequence). The CDR3 runs to 15 residues. Here the CDR3 DNA reads TGTGCCAGCAGCCCACCGACAGGCCCTAATGAAAAACTGTTTTTT. It translates to CASSPPTGPNEKLFF. Full variable domain (remainder filled in from reference TRBV7-9 and TRBJ1-4): DTGVSQNPRHKITKRGQNVTFRCDPISEHNRLYWYRQTLGQGPEFLTYFQNEAQLEKSRLLSDRFSAERPKGSFSTLEIQRTEQGDSAMYLCASSPPTGPNEKLFFGSGTQLSVL.

This clonotype was recorded a few times. The rearrangement uses TRBV5-1 and TRBJ2-2, with D possibly called TRBD1 or TRBD2 (5 bases each). The V gene's germline CDR1 is SGHRS and CDR2 YFSETQ. The CDR3 covers 14 residues. V was cut by 5 bases and J by 7 bases, with 15 bases left in between. The CDR3 loop is CASREDGHGGELFF. Written as DNA, the CDR3 is TGCGCCAGCAGGGAGGACGGACACGGCGGGGAGCTGTTTTTT.

The chain carries TRBV7-8 and TRBJ2-1; 12 bases map to TRBD1. V dropped 4 bases and J dropped 7; count of bases not matched to a gene: 5. This CDR3 contains 15 residues. Germline V lookup: CDR1 SGHVS, CDR2 FQNEAQ. The CDR3 region has the DNA TGTGCCAGCAGCTCCCGGGACAGGGGGCATAATGAGCAGTTCTTC. Residues: CASSSRDRGHNEQFF. Complete variable domain (other parts from reference TRBV7-8 and TRBJ2-1): GAGVSQSPRYKVAKRGQDVALRCDPISGHVSLFWYQQALGQGPEFLTYFQNEAQLDKSGLPSDRFFAERPEGSVSTLKIQRTQQEDSAVYLCASSSRDRGHNEQFFGPGTRLTVL.

In this sample, this clonotype turned up a few times. This chain joins TRBV20-1 and TRBJ1-1, with D possibly TRBD1 on 6 matching bases. The V end was cut by 4 bases, the J end by 8 bases, with 11 bases between. The germline gives CDR1 DFQATT, CDR2 SNEGSKA (reference sequence). The CDR3 has 11 amino acids. The CDR3 DNA reads TGCAGTGCTACCCCCGGGACAGAAGCTTTCTTT. It yields the protein CSATPGTEAFF.

This clonotype was observed at least ten times. The chain has TRBV12-3 or TRBV12-4 and TRBJ1-4, with TRBD1 as a possible D gene (5 bases). The CDR3 contains 14 residues. V was clipped by 3 bases and J by 3 bases, with 8 bases between them. CDR3 DNA sequence: TGTGCCAGCAGTTTTCAAGGGGCTAATGAAAAACTGTTTTTT. It yields the protein CASSFQGANEKLFF.

This clonotype occurred a few times. V usage is TRBV29-1 and J usage is TRBJ2-1, with 14 bases matching TRBD2. The ends lost 4 bases at V and 11 bases at J; junction bases unmatched: 10. The germline V gene encodes CDR1 SQVTM and CDR2 ANQGSEA. The CDR3 extends over 15 amino acids. The CDR3 sequence: CSVGGLAGAPRQQFF. Here the CDR3 DNA reads TGCAGCGTTGGGGGACTAGCGGGAGCCCCAAGGCAGCAGTTCTTC.

This clonotype was seen many times. This sequence joins TRBV27 and TRBJ2-1; D perhaps matches TRBD2 (6 bases). CDR1 MNHEY and CDR2 SMNVEV come from the germline V gene (reference sequence). The CDR3 is 14 amino acids. V lost 8 bases and J lost 4, with 15 bases in between. This CDR3 is CASRDWGEYNEQFF. Written as DNA, the CDR3 is TGTGCCAGCCGGGACTGGGGAGAATACAATGAGCAGTTCTTC.

This clonotype was observed a handful of times. This chain uses TRBV5-6 with TRBJ1-1; possibly TRBD1 for D (5 bases). CDR1 is SGHDT, CDR2 YYEEEE, per germline. Trimming pared 0 bases from V and 3 bases from J, leaving 9 bases between. The CDR3 consists of 14 residues. CDR3 nucleotide sequence: TGTGCCAGCAGCTTGGGGGGCGCCGACACTGAAGCTTTCTTT. As protein: CASSLGGADTEAFF.

Details on this clonotype: The junction departs from germline at one end; a sequencing error may be responsible. The chain joins TRBV6-5 to TRBJ2-5; 11 nucleotides line up with TRBD2. CDR3 length: 14 amino acids. CDR1 and CDR2 from the germline V gene are MNHEY and SVGAGI. The CDR3 reads CAGRRLAGQETQYF. In DNA form, the CDR3 reads TGTGCCGGCAGAAGACTAGCGGGGCAAGAGACCCAGTACTTC.

J is TRBJ2-1 and V is TRBV20-1; 8 bases match TRBD2. The V gene's germline CDR1 is DFQATT and CDR2 SNEGSKA (reference sequence). The CDR3 covers 15 residues. Unmatched junction bases numbered 11, after V lost 6 bases and J lost 4 bases. The chain's CDR3 is CSAGRGASHYNEQFF. The CDR3 bases are TGCAGTGCGGGGCGGGGGGCCTCTCATTACAATGAGCAGTTCTTC.

This clonotype was seen only a few times. The rearrangement joins TRBV25-1 to TRBJ2-5; 7 bases agree with TRBD2. Germline lookup yields CDR1 MGHDK and CDR2 SYGVNS. The CDR3 is made up of 18 amino acids. V lost 4 bases to trimming and J lost 4 bases; unmatched junction nucleotides: 18. The CDR3 bases are TGTGCCAGCAGTGGACGACTAGCCCAGGGACGGTCGCGAGAGACCCAGTACTTC. Its protein product is CASSGRLAQGRSRETQYF.

This clonotype was found a few times. CDR3 residues: CASRRESNTEAFF. CDR3 DNA sequence: TGTGCCAGCAGACGGGAGTCTAACACTGAAGCTTTCTTT. The J gene is TRBJ1-1, the V gene TRBV27; D is undetermined. V lost 6 bases to trimming and J lost 2 bases, with 10 bases between them. CDR1 is MNHEY, CDR2 SMNVEV, per germline (reference sequence). The CDR3 has 13 residues.